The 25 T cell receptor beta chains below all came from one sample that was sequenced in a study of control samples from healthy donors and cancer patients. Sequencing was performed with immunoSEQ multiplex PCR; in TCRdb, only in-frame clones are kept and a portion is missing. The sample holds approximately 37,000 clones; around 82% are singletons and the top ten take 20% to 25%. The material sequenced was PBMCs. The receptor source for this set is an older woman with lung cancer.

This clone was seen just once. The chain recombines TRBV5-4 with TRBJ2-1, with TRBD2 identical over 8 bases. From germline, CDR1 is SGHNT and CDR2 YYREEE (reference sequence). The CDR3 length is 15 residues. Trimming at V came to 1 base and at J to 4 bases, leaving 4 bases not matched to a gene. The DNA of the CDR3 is TGTGCCAGCAGCTTGAGCGGGAGCGGGTACAATGAGCAGTTCTTC. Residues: CASSLSGSGYNEQFF.

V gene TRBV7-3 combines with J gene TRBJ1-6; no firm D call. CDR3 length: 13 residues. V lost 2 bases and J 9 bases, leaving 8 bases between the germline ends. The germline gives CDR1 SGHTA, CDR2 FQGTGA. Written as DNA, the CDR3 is TGTGCCAGCAGCTTAGAGAGCCGTTCACCCCTCCACTTT. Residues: CASSLESRSPLHF.

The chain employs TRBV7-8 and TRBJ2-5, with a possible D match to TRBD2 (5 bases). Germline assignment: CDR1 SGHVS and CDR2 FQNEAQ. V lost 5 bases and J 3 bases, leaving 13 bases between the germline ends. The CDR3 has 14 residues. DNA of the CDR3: TGTGCCAGCAGCCGCGGACGGACTGAAGAGACCCAGTACTTC. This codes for CASSRGRTEETQYF.

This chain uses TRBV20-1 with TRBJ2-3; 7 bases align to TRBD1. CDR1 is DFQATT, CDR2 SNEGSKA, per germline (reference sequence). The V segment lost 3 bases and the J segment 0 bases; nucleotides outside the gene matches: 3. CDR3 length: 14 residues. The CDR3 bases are TGCAGTGCTAGTCGACAGGGAAGCACAGATACGCAGTATTTT. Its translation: CSASRQGSTDTQYF.

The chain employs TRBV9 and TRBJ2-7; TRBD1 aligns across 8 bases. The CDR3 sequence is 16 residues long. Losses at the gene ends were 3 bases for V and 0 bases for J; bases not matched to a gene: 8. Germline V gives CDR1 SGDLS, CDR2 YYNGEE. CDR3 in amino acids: CASSGSGQGSSYEQYF. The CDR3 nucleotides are TGTGCCAGCAGCGGCTCAGGACAGGGCAGCTCCTACGAGCAGTACTTC.

CDR3 residues: CASSIGRQGHREQYF. CDR3 in DNA: TGTGCCAGTAGTATAGGACGACAGGGGCATCGCGAGCAGTACTTC. The V call is TRBV19, the J call TRBJ2-7; 8 bases agree with TRBD1. The CDR3 length is 15 residues. V gave up 1 base and J gave up 6 bases; unmatched junction bases: 8. CDR1 is LNHDA and CDR2 is SQIVND in the germline V gene (reference sequence).

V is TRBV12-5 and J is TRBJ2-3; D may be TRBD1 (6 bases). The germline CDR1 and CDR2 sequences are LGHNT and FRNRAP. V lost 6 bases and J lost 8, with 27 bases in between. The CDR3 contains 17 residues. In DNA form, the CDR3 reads TGTGCTAGTGGCCCTACTACAGGGATCAGGGTGGAAGGTACGCAGTATTTT. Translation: CASGPTTGIRVEGTQYF.

The CDR3 loop is CASSFYEQYF. In DNA, the CDR3 is TGTGCCAGCAGCTTCTACGAGCAGTACTTC. The chain couples TRBV7-2 to TRBJ2-7; D is undetermined. Germline CDR1 and CDR2: SGHTA and FQGNSA. Trimming pared 3 bases from V and 3 bases from J, leaving 0 bases between. CDR3 size: 10 residues.

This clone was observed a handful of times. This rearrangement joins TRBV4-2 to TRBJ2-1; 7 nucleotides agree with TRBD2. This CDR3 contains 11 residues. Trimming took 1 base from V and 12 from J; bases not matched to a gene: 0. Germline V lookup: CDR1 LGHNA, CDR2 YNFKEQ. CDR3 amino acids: CASSQGGGQFF. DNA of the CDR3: TGTGCCAGCAGCCAAGGGGGGGGGCAGTTCTTC.

Here the CDR3 reads CAWSTNRDSPLHF. In nucleotides, the CDR3 is TGTGCCTGGAGCACAAACAGGGATTCACCCCTCCACTTT. The gene calls are TRBV30 and TRBJ1-6; perhaps TRBD1 as D (6 bases). V was pared by 3 bases and J by 8 bases, with 11 bases between. This CDR3 has 13 amino acids. Germline lookup yields CDR1 GTSNPN and CDR2 SVGIG (reference sequence).

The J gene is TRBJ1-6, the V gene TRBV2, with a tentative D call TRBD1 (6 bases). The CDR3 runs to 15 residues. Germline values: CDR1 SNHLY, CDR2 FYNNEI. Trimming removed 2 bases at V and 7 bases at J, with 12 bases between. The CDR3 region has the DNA TGTGCCAGCAGTGAATCAGGGGCGGACAATTCACCCCTCCACTTT. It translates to CASSESGADNSPLHF.

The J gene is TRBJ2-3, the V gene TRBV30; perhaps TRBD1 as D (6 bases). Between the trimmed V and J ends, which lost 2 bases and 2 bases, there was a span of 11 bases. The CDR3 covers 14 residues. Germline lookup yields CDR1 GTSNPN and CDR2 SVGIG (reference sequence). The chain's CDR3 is CAWSMGASTDTQYF. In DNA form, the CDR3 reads TGTGCCTGGAGTATGGGGGCCTCCACAGATACGCAGTATTTT.

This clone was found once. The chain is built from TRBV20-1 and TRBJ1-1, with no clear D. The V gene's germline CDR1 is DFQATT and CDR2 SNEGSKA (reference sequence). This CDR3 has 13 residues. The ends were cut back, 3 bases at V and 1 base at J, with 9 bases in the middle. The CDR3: CSASLTRNTEAFF. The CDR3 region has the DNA TGCAGTGCTAGTCTGACACGGAACACTGAAGCTTTCTTT.

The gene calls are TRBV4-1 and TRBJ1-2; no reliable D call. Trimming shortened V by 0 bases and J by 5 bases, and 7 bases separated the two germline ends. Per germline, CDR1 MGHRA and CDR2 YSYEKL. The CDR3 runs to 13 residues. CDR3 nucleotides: TGCGCCAGCAGCCAAGACGGCAGTTATGGCTACACCTTC. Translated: CASSQDGSYGYTF.

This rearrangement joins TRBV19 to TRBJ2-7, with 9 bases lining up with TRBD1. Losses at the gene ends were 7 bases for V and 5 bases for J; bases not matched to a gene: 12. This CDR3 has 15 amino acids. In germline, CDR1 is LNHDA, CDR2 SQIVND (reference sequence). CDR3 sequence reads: CASTLGGTGKNEQYF. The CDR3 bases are TGTGCCAGTACGTTGGGGGGGACAGGGAAGAACGAGCAGTACTTC.

CDR3: CASSLGSGDGNTIYF. In DNA form, the CDR3 reads TGCGCCAGCAGCTTGGGGTCAGGGGATGGAAACACCATATATTTT. The rearrangement uses TRBV5-1 and TRBJ1-3; D possibly corresponds to TRBD1 (6 bases). The V end was cut by 0 bases, the J end by 3 bases, with 10 bases between. Per the germline V gene, CDR1 is SGHRS and CDR2 is YFSETQ. This CDR3 contains 15 residues.

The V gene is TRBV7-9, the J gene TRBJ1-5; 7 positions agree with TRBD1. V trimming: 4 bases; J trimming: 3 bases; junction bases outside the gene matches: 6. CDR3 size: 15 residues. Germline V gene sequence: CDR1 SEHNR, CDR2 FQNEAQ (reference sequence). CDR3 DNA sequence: TGTGCCAGCAGCTCTCTGGGACAGCTCAATCAGCCCCAGCATTTT. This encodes CASSSLGQLNQPQHF.

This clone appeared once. DNA of the CDR3: TGTGCCAGCAGCTTAGGGGGACAGGAGCAGTTCTTC. Residues: CASSLGGQEQFF. The chain joins TRBV7-9 to TRBJ2-1; 7 positions match TRBD1. From germline, CDR1 is SEHNR and CDR2 FQNEAQ (reference sequence). V lost 1 base to trimming and J lost 10 bases; unmatched junction nucleotides: 1. CDR3 length: 12 amino acids.

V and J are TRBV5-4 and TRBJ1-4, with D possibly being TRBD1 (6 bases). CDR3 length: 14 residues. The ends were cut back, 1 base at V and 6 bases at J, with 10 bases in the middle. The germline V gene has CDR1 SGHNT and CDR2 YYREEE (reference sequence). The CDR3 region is CASSLKTGDEKLFF. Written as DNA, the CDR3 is TGTGCCAGCAGCTTGAAGACAGGAGATGAAAAACTGTTTTTT.

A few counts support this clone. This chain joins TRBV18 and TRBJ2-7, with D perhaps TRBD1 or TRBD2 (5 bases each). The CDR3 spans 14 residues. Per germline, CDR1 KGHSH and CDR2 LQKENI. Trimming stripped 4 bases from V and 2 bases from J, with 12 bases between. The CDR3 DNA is TGTGCCAGCTCACTCCCGGGACGGGCCTACGAGCAGTACTTC. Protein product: CASSLPGRAYEQYF. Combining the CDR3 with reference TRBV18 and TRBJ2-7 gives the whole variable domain NAGVMQNPRHLVRRRGQEARLRCSPMKGHSHVYWYRQLPEEGLKFMVYLQKENIIDESGMPKERFSAEFPKEGPSILRIQQVVRGDSAAYFCASSLPGRAYEQYFGPGTRLTVT.

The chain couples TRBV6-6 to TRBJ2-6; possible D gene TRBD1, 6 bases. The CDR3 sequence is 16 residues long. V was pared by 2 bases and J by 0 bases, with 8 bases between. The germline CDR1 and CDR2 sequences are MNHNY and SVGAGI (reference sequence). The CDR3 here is CASSYGQSSGANVLTF. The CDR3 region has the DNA TGTGCCAGCAGTTACGGACAGTCCTCTGGGGCCAACGTCCTGACTTTC.

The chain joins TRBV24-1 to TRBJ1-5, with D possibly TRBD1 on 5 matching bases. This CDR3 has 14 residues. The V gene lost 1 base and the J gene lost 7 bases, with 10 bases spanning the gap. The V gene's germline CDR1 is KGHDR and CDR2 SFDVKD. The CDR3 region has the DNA TGTGCCACCAGTGATTTCCGGACATCACAGCCCCAGCATTTT. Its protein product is CATSDFRTSQPQHF.

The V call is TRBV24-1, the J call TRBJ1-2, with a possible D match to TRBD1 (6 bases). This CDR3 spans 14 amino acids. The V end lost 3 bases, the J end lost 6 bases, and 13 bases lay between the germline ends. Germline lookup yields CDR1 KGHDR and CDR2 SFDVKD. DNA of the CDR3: TGTGCCACCAGTGATCATAGGACAGAACATGGCTACACCTTC. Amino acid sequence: CATSDHRTEHGYTF.

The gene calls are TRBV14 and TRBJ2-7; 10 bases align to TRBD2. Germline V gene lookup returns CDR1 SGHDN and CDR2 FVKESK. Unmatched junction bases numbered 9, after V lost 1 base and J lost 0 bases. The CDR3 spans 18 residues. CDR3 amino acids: CASSQASGSLFSSYEQYF. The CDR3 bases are TGTGCCAGCAGCCAAGCTAGCGGGAGCCTCTTCAGCTCCTACGAGCAGTACTTC.

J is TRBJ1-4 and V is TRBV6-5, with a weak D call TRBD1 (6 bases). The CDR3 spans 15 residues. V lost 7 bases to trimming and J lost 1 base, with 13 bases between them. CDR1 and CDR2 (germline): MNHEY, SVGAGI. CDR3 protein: CASKGGLGTNEKLFF. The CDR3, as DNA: TGTGCCAGCAAGGGGGGGTTGGGAACTAATGAAAAACTGTTTTTT.